Presented here are 23 T cell receptor beta chains from one specimen sequenced in a study of cytomegalovirus exposure and HLA in healthy donors. With 60 Vbeta and 13 Jbeta primers, the PCR was carried out. Here immunoSEQ multiplex PCR was the method, and the copy in TCRdb shows in-frame clones only, minus some. Among 150,000 to 200,000 clones, roughly 79% were seen once, and the ten largest hold roughly an eighth. Sequencing used PBMCs. The receptors were gathered from a man between 50 and 59 years old in good health and CMV-seropositive.

The V gene is TRBV29-1, the J gene TRBJ2-3, with D possibly being TRBD1 (5 bases). Per germline, CDR1 SQVTM and CDR2 ANQGSEA. CDR3 length: 12 residues. Trimming removed 2 bases from V and 7 bases from J, with 10 bases in between. This CDR3 reads CSVERGSNTQYF. The CDR3 DNA follows: TGCAGCGTTGAAAGGGGCTCGAATACGCAGTATTTT.

The chain recombines TRBV6-4 with TRBJ1-1, with D maybe TRBD1 (6 bases). The CDR3 contains 15 residues. Germline CDR1 reads MRHNA; CDR2 reads SNTAGT. Trimming cost V 5 bases and J 10 bases, with 23 bases left between them. The DNA for the CDR3 is TGTGCCAGCAGTCCTACTAACAGGGAGAGGACTTTAGCTTTCTTT. Its protein product is CASSPTNRERTLAFF.

The chain carries TRBV11-2 and TRBJ2-5; 10 positions match TRBD2. Unmatched junction bases numbered 14, after V lost 0 bases and J lost 4 bases. The CDR3 extends over 19 amino acids. The V gene's germline CDR1 is SGHAT and CDR2 FQNNGV. CDR3 sequence: CASSLDSSTAGGPVETQYF. The CDR3 coding sequence is TGTGCCAGCAGCTTAGATTCGTCAACAGCGGGGGGGCCGGTAGAGACCCAGTACTTC.

J is TRBJ2-2 and V is TRBV6-1, with TRBD2 matching 8 bases. The CDR3 spans 14 residues. Germline CDR1 reads MNHNS; CDR2 reads SASEGT. J lost 7 bases, V lost 2 bases, and 3 bases had no gene match. The CDR3 region is CASSEFGGVGELFF. The CDR3, as DNA: TGTGCCAGCAGTGAATTCGGGGGGGTCGGGGAGCTGTTTTTT.

The V gene is TRBV7-9, the J gene TRBJ1-4; a weak D match, TRBD1 (6 bases). With 5 bases removed from V and 3 bases from J, the gap between germline ends came to 10 bases. This CDR3 has 14 amino acids. From germline, CDR1 is SEHNR and CDR2 FQNEAQ (reference sequence). This chain's CDR3 is CASSPQGANEKLFF. CDR3 sequence (DNA): TGTGCCAGCAGCCCACAGGGTGCTAATGAAAAACTGTTTTTT. The full variable domain, in which reference TRBV7-9 and TRBJ1-4 provide the parts outside the CDR3, is DTGVSQNPRHKITKRGQNVTFRCDPISEHNRLYWYRQTLGQGPEFLTYFQNEAQLEKSRLLSDRFSAERPKGSFSTLEIQRTEQGDSAMYLCASSPQGANEKLFFGSGTQLSVL.

The chain uses TRBV2 and TRBJ1-5, with 7 bases identical to TRBD1. Per the germline V gene, CDR1 is SNHLY and CDR2 is FYNNEI. The J segment lost 1 base and the V segment lost 1 base, leaving 4 bases of the junction unmatched. The CDR3 covers 16 residues. CDR3 coding DNA: TGTGCCAGCAGTGAAGAGGGGGCTTGGAGCAATCAGCCCCAGCATTTT. It is translated as CASSEEGAWSNQPQHF.

This clone was observed a handful of times. The CDR3 loop reads CASSQEGWGRTNTGELFF. Written as DNA, the CDR3 is TGCGCCAGCAGCCAAGAAGGGTGGGGCAGGACGAACACCGGGGAGCTGTTTTTT. The rearrangement uses TRBV4-1 and TRBJ2-2; possibly TRBD1 for D (5 bases). Germline V gives CDR1 MGHRA, CDR2 YSYEKL. The CDR3 sequence is 18 residues long. V dropped 0 bases and J dropped 0 bases, with 14 bases sitting between them.

This clone was observed once. V and J are TRBV29-1 and TRBJ2-7; 7 nucleotides agree with TRBD1. Germline loops: CDR1 SQVTM, CDR2 ANQGSEA. The CDR3 has 13 amino acids. Germline trimming cut 4 bases from V and 2 bases from J; bases unmatched to any gene: 5. CDR3 region: CSVVKQGTYEQYF. The CDR3 DNA reads TGCAGCGTTGTAAAACAGGGGACCTACGAGCAGTACTTC.

This clone was seen once. The rearrangement uses TRBV5-8 and TRBJ2-1; 11 positions match TRBD2. The CDR3 spans 16 residues. CDR1 and CDR2 from the germline V gene are SGHTS and YDEGEE. The V and J ends lost 4 bases and 8 bases, in that order; junction bases with no gene match: 11. The CDR3 here is CASSTPPGLAVYEQFF. CDR3 DNA: TGTGCCAGCAGCACCCCTCCGGGACTAGCGGTGTATGAGCAGTTCTTC.

The genes are TRBV6-4 and TRBJ1-5; D might be TRBD1 (5 bases). Trimming pared 11 bases from V and 3 bases from J, leaving 29 bases between. The CDR3 runs 18 residues. Germline CDR1 is MRHNA and CDR2 is SNTAGT. The CDR3 DNA is TGTGCCTCAACCTCGGGGGGGTTGGGGGGACCCATCAATCAGCCCCAGCATTTT. Its translation is CASTSGGLGGPINQPQHF.

This clone turned up a few times. The CDR3 DNA sequence: TGTGCCAGCTCACCGAGACAGGGGGGGTGGGGAAACACTGAAGCTTTCTTT. The encoded protein is CASSPRQGGWGNTEAFF. The chain uses TRBV18 and TRBJ1-1, with 9 bases aligning to TRBD1. The CDR3 loop spans 17 amino acids. Germline V gene sequence: CDR1 KGHSH, CDR2 LQKENI. V was clipped by 3 bases and J by 2 bases; unmatched bases: 10.

The V and J genes are TRBV5-1 and TRBJ1-2; TRBD1 might be the D (6 bases). The CDR3 has 13 residues. The germline gives CDR1 SGHRS, CDR2 YFSETQ. The V end was cut by 1 base, the J end by 8 bases, with 12 bases between. The CDR3 loop reads CASSLTAGVGYTF. CDR3 DNA: TGCGCCAGCAGCTTGACGGCAGGGGTCGGCTACACCTTC.

This chain joins TRBV2 and TRBJ1-5, with unresolved D. The CDR3 covers 12 residues. V dropped 7 bases and J dropped 7 bases, with 11 bases sitting between them. Germline assignment: CDR1 SNHLY and CDR2 FYNNEI. The CDR3 coding sequence is TGTGCCAGCAACGTGGGCCCCCAGCCCCAGCATTTT. Protein product: CASNVGPQPQHF.

This rearrangement joins TRBV14 to TRBJ1-2; 8 bases fit TRBD1. Germline V gene lookup returns CDR1 SGHDN and CDR2 FVKESK. The CDR3 has 17 residues. The trim removed 0 bases at V and 7 bases at J, leaving 13 bases unmatched. The CDR3 coding sequence is TGTGCCAGCAGCCAAGAGTTGGGCAGGGGGCGCCAGGGTGGCTACACCTTC. It codes for CASSQELGRGRQGGYTF. Full variable domain (remainder filled in from reference TRBV14 and TRBJ1-2): EAGVTQFPSHSVIEKGQTVTLRCDPISGHDNLYWYRRVMGKEIKFLLHFVKESKQDESGMPNNRFLAERTGGTYSTLKVQPAELEDSGVYFCASSQELGRGRQGGYTFGSGTRLTVV.

The chain combines TRBV28 with TRBJ1-3; the D is unclear. The V gene lost 7 bases and the J gene lost 0 bases, with 13 bases spanning the gap. The germline V gene has CDR1 MDHEN and CDR2 SYDVKM. The CDR3 loop spans 15 amino acids. As DNA, the CDR3 is TGTGCCAGCAATAGTGGGCATATCTCTGGAAACACCATATATTTT. Its translation: CASNSGHISGNTIYF.

The chain has TRBV5-1 and TRBJ2-5; D might be TRBD1 (6 bases). Germline values: CDR1 SGHRS, CDR2 YFSETQ. V lost 2 bases to trimming and J lost 4 bases, with 15 bases between them. The CDR3 consists of 15 residues. CDR3 coding DNA: TGCGCCAGCAGCTTTAGGGGGTTCTTCGGAGAGACCCAGTACTTC. It specifies CASSFRGFFGETQYF.

The chain joins TRBV7-3 to TRBJ2-5; 8 bases are a match to TRBD2. The germline gives CDR1 SGHTA, CDR2 FQGTGA. With 3 bases clipped from V and 5 bases from J, the junction kept 8 bases outside the gene matches. This CDR3 is 15 amino acids long. CDR3 DNA sequence: TGTGCCAGCAGCTTGAGTACTAGCGGCTTGGAGACCCAGTACTTC. Amino acids: CASSLSTSGLETQYF.

V gene TRBV28 combines with J gene TRBJ1-2, with 9 bases aligning to TRBD1. The CDR3 is 19 residues long. Germline CDR1 and CDR2: MDHEN and SYDVKM. J lost 4 bases, V lost 4 bases, and 19 bases had no gene match. In DNA, the CDR3 is TGTGCCAGCAGTTCCAACAGGGGGCGAGCCGCCAATAAGGCCTATGGCTACACCTTC. Translating gives CASSSNRGRAANKAYGYTF.

The rearrangement links TRBV15 to TRBJ2-2; D is possibly TRBD1 (5 bases). Trimming pared 0 bases from V and 5 bases from J, leaving 7 bases between. Germline V gene data show CDR1 as LNHNV and CDR2 as YYDKDF (reference sequence). The length of the CDR3 is 14 residues. As DNA, the CDR3 is TGTGCCACCAGCAGAGATAGGGGTACCGGGGAGCTGTTTTTT. Amino acids: CATSRDRGTGELFF. The full variable domain, completed using reference TRBV15 and TRBJ2-2, is DAMVIQNPRYQVTQFGKPVTLSCSQTLNHNVMYWYQQKSSQAPKLLFHYYDKDFNNEADTPDNFQSRRPNTSFCFLDIRSPGLGDTAMYLCATSRDRGTGELFFGEGSRLTVL.

The chain couples TRBV5-5 to TRBJ1-5, with D unresolved. Trimming stripped 0 bases from V and 0 bases from J, with 13 bases between. Germline CDR1 and CDR2: SGHKS and YYEKEE (reference sequence). The CDR3 is 17 residues long. The CDR3 region has the DNA TGTGCCAGCAGCTTGGGCCATGGTCAGAATAGCAATCAGCCCCAGCATTTT. Protein sequence: CASSLGHGQNSNQPQHF. The variable domain in full, completed from reference TRBV5-5 and TRBJ1-5, reads DAGVTQSPTHLIKTRGQQVTLRCSPISGHKSVSWYQQVLGQGPQFIFQYYEKEERGRGNFPDRFSARQFPNYSSELNVNALLLGDSALYLCASSLGHGQNSNQPQHFGDGTRLSIL.

The rearrangement joins TRBV5-1 to TRBJ2-2; possible D gene TRBD2, 6 bases. Germline CDR1 reads SGHRS; CDR2 reads YFSETQ. V was shortened by 4 bases and J by 6 bases, with 10 bases between the two germline ends. This CDR3 is 13 amino acids long. CDR3 loop: CASSLRGSGELFF. The DNA of the CDR3 is TGCGCCAGCAGCCTCCGGGGGTCCGGGGAGCTGTTTTTT.

The CDR3 sequence: CASSHPGQRAYEQYF. CDR3 nucleotide sequence: TGTGCCAGCAGCCATCCGGGACAGCGAGCCTACGAGCAGTACTTC. The chain employs TRBV4-2 and TRBJ2-7, with 7 nucleotides matching TRBD1. The CDR3 is 15 residues long. Per germline, CDR1 LGHNA and CDR2 YNFKEQ. V shed 3 bases and J 2 bases; nucleotides not matched to a gene: 7.

The chain employs TRBV9 and TRBJ2-3; 11 positions match TRBD1. V lost 4 bases, J lost 0 bases, and 7 bases stayed unmatched. CDR1 SGDLS and CDR2 YYNGEE come from the germline V gene. This CDR3 comprises 17 residues. The CDR3 is CASSPRDRGSSTDTQYF. The DNA of the CDR3 is TGTGCCAGCAGCCCCCGGGACAGGGGGTCTAGCACAGATACGCAGTATTTT.